These T cell receptor beta chains were read from a single sample in a study of blood T cell repertoires in COVID-19. Clones were read by immunoSEQ multiplex PCR, and TCRdb kept only the in-frame ones, dropping some. This sample yields 250,000 to 300,000 clones, of which 70% to 90% are seen a single time; 8% to 13% belongs to the top ten. What was sequenced was peripheral blood. The receptors were sampled from a woman between 70 and 85 years old with acute or convalescent COVID-19. CDR3s include the opening cysteine and the closing phenylalanine or tryptophan. Fields, in order: J gene, clone size, D gene, V gene, CDR3 DNA, CDR3 protein. D genes are given only for firm matches. Clone sizes are given selectively: once, few, many, or a class where the clone is expanded.

>TRBJ1-6|.|TRBD1|TRBV5-1
TGCGCCAGCAGCTTGGACGGGACAGATAATTCACCCCTCCACTTT
CASSLDGTDNSPLHF
>TRBJ2-3|.|.|TRBV6-4
TGTGCCAGCAGACCCCTTAGCGAACGCACAGATACGCAGTATTTT
CASRPLSERTDTQYF
>TRBJ2-1|.|TRBD2|TRBV4-1
TGCGCCAGCAGCCAAGTGCGATTGGGACTAGGCTACAATGAGCAGTTCTTC
CASSQVRLGLGYNEQFF
>TRBJ2-2|.|TRBD2|TRBV19
TGTGCCACTACGGGGGGGCGGTCAACGAACACCGGGGAGCTGTTTTTT
CATTGGRSTNTGELFF
>TRBJ1-1|.|TRBD1|TRBV7-9
TGTGCCAGCAGCTTAGCGGGACAGGGCGGCACTGAAGCTTTCTTT
CASSLAGQGGTEAFF
>TRBJ2-5|.|TRBD1|TRBV5-1
TGCGCCAGCAGCTTGAGAATGGGACCCGGGACAGAGCAAGAGACCCAGTACTTC
CASSLRMGPGTEQETQYF
>TRBJ1-4|.|.|TRBV19
TGTGCCAGTATGGGGTTAGGAGGGAATGAAAAACTGTTTTTT
CASMGLGGNEKLFF
>TRBJ1-2|.|.|TRBV7-2
TGTGCCAGCAGCTTAGCCCTTGCTGCGTACTATGGCTACACCTTC
CASSLALAAYYGYTF
>TRBJ2-1|.|.|TRBV5-5
TGTGCCAGCAGCTTGGGGGCAGGTTATTACAATGAGCAGTTCTTC
CASSLGAGYYNEQFF
>TRBJ1-5|.|.|TRBV6-1
TGTGCCAGCAGTGAAGGGGGTGGGGGGAATCAGCCCCAGCATTTT
CASSEGGGGNQPQHF
>TRBJ2-1|.|TRBD2|TRBV18
TGTGCCAGCTCACCGTTCTCTAGCGGGGGGGGCCTCAATGAGCAGTTCTTC
CASSPFSSGGGLNEQFF
>TRBJ1-5|once|TRBD1|TRBV28
TGTGCCAGCACGACAGGGGTGAGCAATCAGCCCCAGCATTTT
CASTTGVSNQPQHF
>TRBJ1-2|.|TRBD1|TRBV7-9
TGTGCCAGCAGCTTAGGCGGGACAGAGTATGGCTACACCTTC
CASSLGGTEYGYTF
>TRBJ1-2|.|.|TRBV12-3/TRBV12-4
TGTGCCAGCAGTTCAGGCGGGAACTATGGCTACACCTTC
CASSSGGNYGYTF
>TRBJ2-3|.|TRBD1|TRBV5-1
TGCGCCAGCAGCTTGGATGGACAGGTGTTGGATACGCAGTATTTT
CASSLDGQVLDTQYF
>TRBJ1-4|.|.|TRBV3-1/TRBV3-2
TGTGCCAGCAGCCTCCTATCCTACAGAGAACTGTTTTTT
CASSLLSYRELFF
>TRBJ1-5|.|.|TRBV7-2
TGTGCCAGCAGCTTAGTTTCAGGGGCGGCAACTCAGCCCCAGCATTTT
CASSLVSGAATQPQHF
>TRBJ2-5|.|.|TRBV3-1/TRBV3-2
TGTGCCAGCAGCCAGCCGGGTCTCCGAGGTCAAGAGACCCAGTACTTC
CASSQPGLRGQETQYF
>TRBJ2-2|.|.|TRBV2
TGTGCCAGCAGTGTGGGGGGTCCCGGGGAGCTGTTTTTT
CASSVGGPGELFF
>TRBJ2-3|.|TRBD1|TRBV4-1
TGCGCCAGCAGCCAAGGTAGAACAGGGGGCCTGAAAGATACGCAGTATTTT
CASSQGRTGGLKDTQYF
>TRBJ1-1|.|.|TRBV19
TGTGCCAGTAGTATAGATACCCGCGGTGAAGCTTTCTTT
CASSIDTRGEAFF
>TRBJ2-2|.|TRBD2|TRBV5-1
TGCGCCAGCAGGAGCGGGACTAGCGTGGCCACCGGGGAGCTGTTTTTT
CASRSGTSVATGELFF
>TRBJ1-5|.|.|TRBV29-1
TGCAGCGCCCACAGGGAGTGCAATCAGCCCCAGCATTTT
CSAHRECNQPQHF
>TRBJ2-1|.|TRBD2|TRBV6-6
TGTGCCAGCAGTCGGACTAGCGGGGGGGCTTTCTACAATGAGCAGTTCTTC
CASSRTSGGAFYNEQFF
>TRBJ1-5|.|TRBD1|TRBV24-1
TGTGCCACCAGTGACCCCGGGACAGGGGGAAATCAGCCCCAGCATTTT
CATSDPGTGGNQPQHF
>TRBJ2-7|.|.|TRBV3-1/TRBV3-2
TGTGCCAGCAGCCAACTCAGGGTTGGCGAGCAGTACTTC
CASSQLRVGEQYF
>TRBJ2-7|.|.|TRBV7-8
TGTGCCAGCAGCTTAGTCCGGACACGTCTCGACGAGCAGTACTTC
CASSLVRTRLDEQYF
>TRBJ1-1|.|.|TRBV4-1
TGCGCCAGCAGCCAAGATCGGGGACAATTCGAAGCTTTCTTT
CASSQDRGQFEAFF
>TRBJ1-5|once|TRBD1|TRBV12-3/TRBV12-4
TGTGCCAGCAGTCCCACAGGGGATCAGCCCCAGCATTTT
CASSPTGDQPQHF
>TRBJ2-3|.|TRBD2|TRBV5-4
TGTGCCAGCAGCTTGAAGCGGGGGGGCGCAGATACGCAGTATTTT
CASSLKRGGADTQYF
>TRBJ2-7|.|TRBD1|TRBV29-1
TGCAGCGTTGATGTGGACAGGAACGAGCAGTACTTC
CSVDVDRNEQYF
>TRBJ1-5|.|.|TRBV6-2/TRBV6-3
TGTGCCAGCAGTTACTCTCTCCCCAATCAGCCCCAGCATTTT
CASSYSLPNQPQHF
>TRBJ1-2|.|.|TRBV5-4
TGTGCCAGCAGCCACAGGACAGAGTATGGCTACACCTTC
CASSHRTEYGYTF
>TRBJ2-5|.|.|TRBV2
TGTGCCAGCAGGTCAGGGTACCTGACCCAGTACTTC
CASRSGYLTQYF
>TRBJ2-3|.|.|TRBV4-1
TGCGCCAGCGGGGCTCAAGTGCATGGCACAGATACGCAGTATTTT
CASGAQVHGTDTQYF
>TRBJ1-2|.|.|TRBV5-1
TGCGCCAGCAGCACAGGAGACAGGAACTATGGCTACACCTTC
CASSTGDRNYGYTF
>TRBJ1-6|.|TRBD1|TRBV5-4
TGTGCCAGCAGCCACGGACAGGGGTCCTCCTATAATTCACCCCTCCACTTT
CASSHGQGSSYNSPLHF
>TRBJ1-3|.|.|TRBV18
TGTGCCAGCTCCGAACAGGGTGCTGGAAACACCATATATTTT
CASSEQGAGNTIYF
>TRBJ2-7|.|TRBD2|TRBV7-6
TGTGCCAGCAGTGTAGGCGGGGGTCTCTACGAGCAGTACTTC
CASSVGGGLYEQYF
>TRBJ2-6|.|.|TRBV2
TGTGCCAGCAGCTTGGGGGCTTCTGGGGCCAACGTCCTGACTTTC
CASSLGASGANVLTF
>TRBJ1-5|.|TRBD1|TRBV2
TGTGCCAGCAGCTTACAGGGGCCGGCGAGCAATCAGCCCCAGCATTTT
CASSLQGPASNQPQHF
>TRBJ1-1|few|.|TRBV2
TGTGCCAGCAGCTCGGGGGGAGGGGCCGGGATTGAAGCTTTCTTT
CASSSGGGAGIEAFF